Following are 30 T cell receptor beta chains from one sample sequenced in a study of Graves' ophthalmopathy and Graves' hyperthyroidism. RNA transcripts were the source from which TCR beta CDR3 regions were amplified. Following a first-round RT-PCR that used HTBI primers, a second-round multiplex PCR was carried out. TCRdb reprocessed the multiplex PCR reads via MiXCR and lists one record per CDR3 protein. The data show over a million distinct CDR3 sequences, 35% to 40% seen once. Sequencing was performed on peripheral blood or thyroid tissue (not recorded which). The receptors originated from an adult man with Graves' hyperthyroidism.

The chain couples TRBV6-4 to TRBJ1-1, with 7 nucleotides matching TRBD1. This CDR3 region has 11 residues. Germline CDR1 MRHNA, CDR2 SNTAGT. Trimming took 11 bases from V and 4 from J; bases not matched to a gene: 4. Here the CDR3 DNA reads TGTGCCGTACAGGGGCCCACTGAAGCTTTCTTT. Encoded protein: CAVQGPTEAFF.

This CDR3 reads CASSADGGETQYF. CDR3 nucleotide sequence: TGTGCCAGCAGCGCGGACGGGGGGGAGACCCAGTACTTC. The J gene is TRBJ2-5, the V gene TRBV7-9; the match to TRBD2 covers 7 bases. The CDR3 extends over 13 amino acids. Germline values: CDR1 SEHNR, CDR2 FQNEAQ (reference sequence). After removal of 5 bases from V and 5 bases from J, the junction contained 5 bases not matched to a gene.

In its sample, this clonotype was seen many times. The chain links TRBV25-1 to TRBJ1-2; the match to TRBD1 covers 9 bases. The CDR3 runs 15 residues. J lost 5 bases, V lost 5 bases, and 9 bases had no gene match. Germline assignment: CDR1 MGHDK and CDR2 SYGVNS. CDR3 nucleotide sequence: TGTGCCAGCAGTCCGGGACAGGGTAGTCTATATGGCTACACCTTC. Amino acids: CASSPGQGSLYGYTF.

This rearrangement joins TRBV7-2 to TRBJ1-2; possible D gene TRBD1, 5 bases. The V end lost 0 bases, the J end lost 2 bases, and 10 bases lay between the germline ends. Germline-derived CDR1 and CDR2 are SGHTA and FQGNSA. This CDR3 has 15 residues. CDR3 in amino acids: CASSLAGRNNYGYTF. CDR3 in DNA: TGTGCCAGCAGCTTAGCGGGACGGAACAACTATGGCTACACCTTC.

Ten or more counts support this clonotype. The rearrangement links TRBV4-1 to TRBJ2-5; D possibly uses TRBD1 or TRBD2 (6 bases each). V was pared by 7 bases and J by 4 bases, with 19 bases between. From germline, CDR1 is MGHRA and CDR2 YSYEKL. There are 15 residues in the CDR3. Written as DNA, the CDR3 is TGCGCCAGCACTAGGTGGGGGGCTGTAAGAGAGACCCAGTACTTC. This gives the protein CASTRWGAVRETQYF.

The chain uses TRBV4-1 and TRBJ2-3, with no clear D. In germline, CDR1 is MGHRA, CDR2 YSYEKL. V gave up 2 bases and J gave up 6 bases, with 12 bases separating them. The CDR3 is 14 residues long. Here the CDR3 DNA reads TGCGCCAGCAGCCAATTCACAGTGCGGGATACGCAGTATTTT. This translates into CASSQFTVRDTQYF.

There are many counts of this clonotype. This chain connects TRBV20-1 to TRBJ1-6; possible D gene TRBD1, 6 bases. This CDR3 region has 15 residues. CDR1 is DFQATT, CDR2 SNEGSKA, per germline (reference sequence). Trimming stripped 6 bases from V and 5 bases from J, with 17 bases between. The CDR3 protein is CSARWGHFNNSPLHF. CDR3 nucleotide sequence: TGCAGTGCGAGATGGGGACACTTTAATAATTCACCCCTCCACTTT.

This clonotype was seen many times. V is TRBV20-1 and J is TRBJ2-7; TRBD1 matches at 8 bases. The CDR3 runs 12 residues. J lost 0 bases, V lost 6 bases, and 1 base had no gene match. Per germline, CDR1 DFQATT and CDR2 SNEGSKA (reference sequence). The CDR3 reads CSADRDSYEQYF. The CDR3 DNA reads TGCAGTGCGGACAGGGACTCCTACGAGCAGTACTTC.

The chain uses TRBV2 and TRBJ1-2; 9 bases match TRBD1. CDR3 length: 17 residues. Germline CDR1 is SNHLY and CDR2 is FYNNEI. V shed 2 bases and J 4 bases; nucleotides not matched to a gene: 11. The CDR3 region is CASSEPPGQGSGYGYTF. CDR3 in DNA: TGTGCCAGCAGTGAACCCCCGGGACAGGGAAGCGGCTATGGCTACACCTTC.

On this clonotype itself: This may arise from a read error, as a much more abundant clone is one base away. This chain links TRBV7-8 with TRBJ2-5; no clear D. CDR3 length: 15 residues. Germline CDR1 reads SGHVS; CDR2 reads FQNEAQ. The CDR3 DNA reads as TGTGCCGGCAGCTTAGTTGGGCCGGGCCGAGAGACCCAGTACTTC. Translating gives CAGSLVGPGRETQYF.

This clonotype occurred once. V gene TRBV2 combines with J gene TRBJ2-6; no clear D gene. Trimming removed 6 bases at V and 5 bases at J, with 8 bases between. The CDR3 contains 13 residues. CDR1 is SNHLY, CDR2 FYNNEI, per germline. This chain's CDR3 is CASRSWRANVLTF. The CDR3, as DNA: TGTGCCAGCAGGAGTTGGAGGGCCAACGTCCTGACTTTC. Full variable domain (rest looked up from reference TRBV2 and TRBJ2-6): EPEVTQTPSHQVTQMGQEVILRCVPISNHLYFYWYRQILGQKVEFLVSFYNNEISEKSEIFDDQFSVERPDGSNFTLKIRSTKLEDSAMYFCASRSWRANVLTFGAGSRLTVL.

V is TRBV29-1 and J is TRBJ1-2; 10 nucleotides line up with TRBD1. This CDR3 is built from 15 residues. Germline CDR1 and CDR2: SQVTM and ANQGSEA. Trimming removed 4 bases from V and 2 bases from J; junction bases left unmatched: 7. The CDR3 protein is CSVVQDRGVNYGYTF. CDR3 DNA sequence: TGCAGCGTTGTACAGGACAGGGGGGTCAACTATGGCTACACCTTC.

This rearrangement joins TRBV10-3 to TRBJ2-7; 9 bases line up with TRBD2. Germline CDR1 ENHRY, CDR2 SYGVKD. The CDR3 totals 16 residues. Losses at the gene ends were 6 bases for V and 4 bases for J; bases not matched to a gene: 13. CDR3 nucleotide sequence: TGTGCCATCAGCGACTCAGGTAGCGGGAGCGGATACGAGCAGTACTTC. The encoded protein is CAISDSGSGSGYEQYF.

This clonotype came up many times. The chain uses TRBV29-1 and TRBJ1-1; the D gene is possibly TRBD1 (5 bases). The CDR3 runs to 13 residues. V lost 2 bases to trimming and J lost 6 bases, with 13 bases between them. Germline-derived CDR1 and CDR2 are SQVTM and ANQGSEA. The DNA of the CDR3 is TGCAGCGTTGAAAATCCGGACAACGCTGAAGCTTTCTTT. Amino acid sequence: CSVENPDNAEAFF. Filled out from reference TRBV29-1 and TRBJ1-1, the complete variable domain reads SAVISQKPSRDICQRGTSLTIQCQVDSQVTMMFWYRQQPGQSLTLIATANQGSEATYESGFVIDKFPISRPNLTFSTLTVSNMSPEDSSIYLCSVENPDNAEAFFGQGTRLTVV.

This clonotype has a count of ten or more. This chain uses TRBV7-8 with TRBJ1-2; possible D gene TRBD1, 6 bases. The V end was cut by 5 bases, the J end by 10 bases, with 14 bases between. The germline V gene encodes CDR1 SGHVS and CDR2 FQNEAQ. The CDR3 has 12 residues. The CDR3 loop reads CASSLPDSFYTF. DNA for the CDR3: TGTGCCAGCAGCCTCCCGGACAGTTTCTACACCTTC.

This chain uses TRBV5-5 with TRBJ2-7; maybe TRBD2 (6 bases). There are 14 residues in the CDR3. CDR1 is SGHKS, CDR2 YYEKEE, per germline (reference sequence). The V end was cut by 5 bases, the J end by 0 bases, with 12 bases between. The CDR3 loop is CASRRSGSSYEQYF. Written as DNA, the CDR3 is TGTGCCAGCAGGCGTAGCGGAAGCTCCTACGAGCAGTACTTC.

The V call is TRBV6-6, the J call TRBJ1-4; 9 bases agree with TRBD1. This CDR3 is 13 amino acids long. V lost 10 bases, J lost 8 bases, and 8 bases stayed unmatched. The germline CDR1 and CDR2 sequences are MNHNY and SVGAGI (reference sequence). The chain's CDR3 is CATLRTGVEKLFF. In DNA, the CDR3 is TGTGCCACCCTCAGGACAGGGGTGGAAAAACTGTTTTTT.

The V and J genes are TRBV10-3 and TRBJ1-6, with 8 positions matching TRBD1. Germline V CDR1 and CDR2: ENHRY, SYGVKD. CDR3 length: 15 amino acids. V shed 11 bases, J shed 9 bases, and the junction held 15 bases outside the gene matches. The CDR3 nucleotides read TGTGCCGGGGGACTCGGAGGACAGGGCGGTTCACCCCTCCACTTT. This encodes CAGGLGGQGGSPLHF.

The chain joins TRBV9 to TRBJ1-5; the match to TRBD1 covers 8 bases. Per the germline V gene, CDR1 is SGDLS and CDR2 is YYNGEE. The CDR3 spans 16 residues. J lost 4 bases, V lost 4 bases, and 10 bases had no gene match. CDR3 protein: CASSPDTGTGNQPQHF. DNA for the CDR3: TGTGCCAGCAGCCCAGATACCGGGACAGGTAATCAGCCCCAGCATTTT.

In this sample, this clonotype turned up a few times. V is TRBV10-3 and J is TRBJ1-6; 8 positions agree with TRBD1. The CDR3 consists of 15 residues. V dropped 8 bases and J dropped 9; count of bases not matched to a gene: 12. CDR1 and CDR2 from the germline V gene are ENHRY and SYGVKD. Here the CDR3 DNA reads TGTGCCATCCAGAAGGCGGACAGGGAAGGTTCACCCCTCCACTTT. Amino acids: CAIQKADREGSPLHF.

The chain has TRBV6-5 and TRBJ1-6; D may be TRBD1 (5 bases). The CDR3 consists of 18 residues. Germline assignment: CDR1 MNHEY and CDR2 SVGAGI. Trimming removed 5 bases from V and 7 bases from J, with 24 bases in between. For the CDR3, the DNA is TGTGCCAGCAGTCTTCGGGCCCCCAGCCGGGGGGTAAATTCACCCCTCCACTTT. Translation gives CASSLRAPSRGVNSPLHF.

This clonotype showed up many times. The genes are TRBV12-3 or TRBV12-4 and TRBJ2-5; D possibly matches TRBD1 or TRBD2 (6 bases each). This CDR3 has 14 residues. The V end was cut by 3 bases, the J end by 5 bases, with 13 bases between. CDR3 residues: CASSFRGRGETQYF. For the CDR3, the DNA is TGTGCCAGCAGTTTTCGGGGGCGAGGGGAGACCCAGTACTTC.

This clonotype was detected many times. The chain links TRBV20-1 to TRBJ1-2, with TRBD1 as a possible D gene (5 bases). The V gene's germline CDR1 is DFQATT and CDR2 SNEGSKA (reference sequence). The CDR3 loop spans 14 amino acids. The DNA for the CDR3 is TGCAGGGCAAGCGGGTCAGGGAGGGAATATGGCTACACCTTC. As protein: CRASGSGREYGYTF.

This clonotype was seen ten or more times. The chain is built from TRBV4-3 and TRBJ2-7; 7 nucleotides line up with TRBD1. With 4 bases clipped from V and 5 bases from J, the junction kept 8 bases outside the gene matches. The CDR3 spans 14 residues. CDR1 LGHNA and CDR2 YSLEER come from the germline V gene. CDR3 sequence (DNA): TGCGCCAGCAGCCCATCGACAGGGCCACACGAGCAGTACTTC. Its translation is CASSPSTGPHEQYF.

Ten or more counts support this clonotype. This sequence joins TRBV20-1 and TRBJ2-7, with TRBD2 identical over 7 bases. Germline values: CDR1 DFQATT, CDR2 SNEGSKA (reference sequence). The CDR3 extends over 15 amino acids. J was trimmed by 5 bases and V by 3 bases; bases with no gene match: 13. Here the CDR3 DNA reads TGCAGTGCTAGCCGACGGCGGGAGTCTGTCCACGAGCAGTACTTC. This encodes CSASRRRESVHEQYF.

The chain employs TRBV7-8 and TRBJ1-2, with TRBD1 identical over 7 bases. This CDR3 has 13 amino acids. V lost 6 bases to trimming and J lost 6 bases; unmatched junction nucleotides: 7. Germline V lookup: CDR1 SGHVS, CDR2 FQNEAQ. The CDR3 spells CASRSGTANGYTF. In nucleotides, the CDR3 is TGTGCCAGCAGGTCTGGGACAGCCAATGGCTACACCTTC.

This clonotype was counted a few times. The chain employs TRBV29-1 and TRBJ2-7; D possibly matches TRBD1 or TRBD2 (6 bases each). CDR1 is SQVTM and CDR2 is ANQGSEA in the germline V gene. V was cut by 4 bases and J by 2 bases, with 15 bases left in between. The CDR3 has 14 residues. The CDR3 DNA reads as TGCAGCGTTGGCGGGGCGGCAGGGGCCTACGAGCAGTACTTC. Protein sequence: CSVGGAAGAYEQYF.

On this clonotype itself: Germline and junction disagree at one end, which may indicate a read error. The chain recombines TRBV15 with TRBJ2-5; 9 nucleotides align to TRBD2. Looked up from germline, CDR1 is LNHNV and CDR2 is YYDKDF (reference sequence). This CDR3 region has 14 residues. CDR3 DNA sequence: TGTGCCACCAGCAGCCAAGAACTAGCGGGCACCCTGGGATTC. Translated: CATSSQELAGTLGF.

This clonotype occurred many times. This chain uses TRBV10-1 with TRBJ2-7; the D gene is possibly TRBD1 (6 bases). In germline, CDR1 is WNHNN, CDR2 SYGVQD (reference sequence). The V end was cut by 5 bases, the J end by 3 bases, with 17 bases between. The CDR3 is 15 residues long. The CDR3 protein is CASSIYRETGYEQYF. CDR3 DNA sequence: TGCGCCAGCAGTATATACAGGGAGACCGGCTACGAGCAGTACTTC.

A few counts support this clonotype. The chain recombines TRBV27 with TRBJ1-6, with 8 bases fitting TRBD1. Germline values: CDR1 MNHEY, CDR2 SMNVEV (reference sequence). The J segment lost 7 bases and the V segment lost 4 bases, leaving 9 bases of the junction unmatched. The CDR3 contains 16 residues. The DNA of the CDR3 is TGTGCCAGCAGTTCCGACGGACAGGGCTGGAATTCACCCCTCCACTTT. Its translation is CASSSDGQGWNSPLHF.